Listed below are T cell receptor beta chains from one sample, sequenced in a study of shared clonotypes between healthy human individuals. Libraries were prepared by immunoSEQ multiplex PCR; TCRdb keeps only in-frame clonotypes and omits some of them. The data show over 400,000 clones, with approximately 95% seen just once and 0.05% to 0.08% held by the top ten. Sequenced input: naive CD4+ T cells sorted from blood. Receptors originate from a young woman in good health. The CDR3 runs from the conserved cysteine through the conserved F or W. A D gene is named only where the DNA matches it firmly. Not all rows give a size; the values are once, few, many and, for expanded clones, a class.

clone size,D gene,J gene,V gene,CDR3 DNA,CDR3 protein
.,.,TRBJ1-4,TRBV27,TGTGCCAGCAGTTCAGAGGGCGCAACTAATGAAAAACTGTTTTTT,CASSSEGATNEKLFF
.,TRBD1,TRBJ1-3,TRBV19,TGTGCCAGTATCGGGACAGGGTCGAACTCTGGAAACACCATATATTTT,CASIGTGSNSGNTIYF
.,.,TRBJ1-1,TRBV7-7,TGTGCCAGCAGCTTAGCGTATGGGGCTGAAGCTTTCTTT,CASSLAYGAEAFF
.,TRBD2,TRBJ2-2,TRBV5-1,TGCGCCAGCAGCCCGTCGGGGACTAGCGGGAGTAGGGAGCTGTTTTTT,CASSPSGTSGSRELFF
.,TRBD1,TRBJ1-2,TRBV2,TGTGCCTCCTATCAGGGGGCGGCCTATGGCTACACCTTC,CASYQGAAYGYTF
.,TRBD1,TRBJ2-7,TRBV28,TGTGCCAGCGGGACAGATAACTACGAGCAGTACTTC,CASGTDNYEQYF
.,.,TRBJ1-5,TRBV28,TGTGCCAGCAGTTTAACAACGGGCCTCAATCAGCCCCAGCATTTT,CASSLTTGLNQPQHF
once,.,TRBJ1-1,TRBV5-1,TGCGCCAGCAGCTTGGAGGGATTAGCTAACACTGAAGCTTTCTTT,CASSLEGLANTEAFF
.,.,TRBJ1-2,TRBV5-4,TGTGCCAGCAGCTTACCCACAGGTAGAGCGTCCTATGGCTACACCTTC,CASSLPTGRASYGYTF
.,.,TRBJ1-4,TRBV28,TGTGCCAGCAGTTTTTCCTTCATAATAGGGGATCCTAATGAAAAACTGTTTTTT,CASSFSFIIGDPNEKLFF
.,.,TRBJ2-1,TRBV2,TGTGCCAGCAGTGAATGGATAACGGTTTCTGAGCAGTTCTTC,CASSEWITVSEQFF
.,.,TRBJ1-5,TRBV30,TGTGCCTGGAATGGGCCCAGGGGCAATCAGCCCCAGCATTTT,CAWNGPRGNQPQHF
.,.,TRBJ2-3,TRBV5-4,TGTGCCAGCAGCTTGGGGAGTAGCTTTGGCACAGATACGCAGTATTTT,CASSLGSSFGTDTQYF
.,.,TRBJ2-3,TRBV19,TGTGCCAGCAGGAGTGGTCGGTCAGATACGCAGTATTTT,CASRSGRSDTQYF
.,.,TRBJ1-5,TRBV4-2,TGTGCCAGCAGCGATCCACACGGCAAGAATCAGCCCCAGCATTTT,CASSDPHGKNQPQHF
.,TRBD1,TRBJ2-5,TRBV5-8,TGTGCCAGCAGCTTAGCCAGGGGGTATCAAGAGACCCAGTACTTC,CASSLARGYQETQYF
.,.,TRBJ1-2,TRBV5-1,TGCGCCAGCAGCTTCGGGTGGGGGCGACAGGTAACCTACTATGGCTACACCTTC,CASSFGWGRQVTYYGYTF
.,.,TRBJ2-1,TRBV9,TGTGCCAGCAGCCTCTCCCTCGGCGGGGCCCCCTACAATGAGCAGTTCTTC,CASSLSLGGAPYNEQFF
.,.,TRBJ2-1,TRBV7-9,TGTGCCAGCAGCGCTCATACCCTCAGCGACGTTTCTGCTGAGCAGTTCTTC,CASSAHTLSDVSAEQFF
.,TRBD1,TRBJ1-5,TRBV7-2,TGTGCCAGCAGCTTAGTCGGGACAGGGCTCGTTCTAAATCAGCCCCAGCATTTT,CASSLVGTGLVLNQPQHF
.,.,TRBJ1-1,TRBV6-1,TGTGCCAGCAGTTTCCCCCGGGGCCTGGCGGGGACTTTCTTT,CASSFPRGLAGTFF
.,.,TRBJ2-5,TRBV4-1,TGCGCCAGCAGCCAGCCCGTCCCGCAAGAGACCCAGTACTTC,CASSQPVPQETQYF
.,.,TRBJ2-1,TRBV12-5,TGTGCTAGTGCCCCCCCAAACCAAGGCTGGGGTAGGAATGAGCAGTTCTTC,CASAPPNQGWGRNEQFF
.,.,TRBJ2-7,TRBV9,TGTGCCAGCAGCGTAAATCACAGCCCCTACGAGCAGTACTTC,CASSVNHSPYEQYF
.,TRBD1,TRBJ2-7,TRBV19,TGTGCCAGTACCCCGTCCCTCCGGGACAGGGGCGAGCAGTACTTC,CASTPSLRDRGEQYF
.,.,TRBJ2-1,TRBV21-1,TGTGCCAGCAAGGCGGGAGGGTTTTACAATGAGCAGTTCTTC,CASKAGGFYNEQFF
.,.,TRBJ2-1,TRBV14,TGTGCCAGCAGGCAGGGACCGGCTGAGCAGTTCTTC,CASRQGPAEQFF
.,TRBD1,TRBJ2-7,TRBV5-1,TGCGCCAGCAGCTTATTAGCCGGGACAGTTCTCTACGAGCAGTACTTC,CASSLLAGTVLYEQYF
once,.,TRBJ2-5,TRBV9,TGTGCCAGCAGCGTAGGAGGTCTGCCCGAGACCCAGTACTTC,CASSVGGLPETQYF
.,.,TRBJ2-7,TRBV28,TGTGCCAGCACGGGACGACCCTACGAGCAGTACTTC,CASTGRPYEQYF
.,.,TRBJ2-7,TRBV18,TGTGCCAGCTCACCACCGGAAGACCACGAGCAGTACTTC,CASSPPEDHEQYF
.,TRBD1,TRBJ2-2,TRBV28,TGTGCCAGCAGTTTACTACAGGGGGTTGGAACCGGGGAGCTGTTTTTT,CASSLLQGVGTGELFF
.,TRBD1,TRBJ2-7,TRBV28,TGTGCCAGCAGTCCTACAGGGGGCGGAAAAAACGAGCAGTACTTC,CASSPTGGGKNEQYF
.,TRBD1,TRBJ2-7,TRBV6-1,TGTGCCAGCAAGACAGGGTTGTTCTATGGATACGAGCAGTACTTC,CASKTGLFYGYEQYF
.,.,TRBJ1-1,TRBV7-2,TGTGCCAGCAGCTTCCAAGGGCTGGCTGAAGCTTTCTTT,CASSFQGLAEAFF
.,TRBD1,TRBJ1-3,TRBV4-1,TGCGCCAGCAGCCAAGATCTCGGAACAGGGGGGAGAAACACCATATATTTT,CASSQDLGTGGRNTIYF
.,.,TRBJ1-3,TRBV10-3,TGTGCCATCAGTGAGTCGGGGGCTACCTCTGGAAACACCATATATTTT,CAISESGATSGNTIYF
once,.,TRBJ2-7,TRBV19,TGTGCCAGTAGCCATACGGCCACACCGACTCTGTACTTC,CASSHTATPTLYF
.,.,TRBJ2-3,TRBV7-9,TGTGCCAGCAGCTACGACAAAATCACAGATACGCAGTATTTT,CASSYDKITDTQYF